This T cell receptor (beta chain) is drawn from a study of patients and donors after allogeneic stem cell transplantation. The V gene's germline CDR1 is MNHEY and CDR2 SMNVEV (reference sequence). The CDR3 is 12 amino acids. As regards this clonotype: Mismatch with germline at one junction end may stem from a read error.

MiXCR was run by TCRdb on the RT-PCR reads, yielding one entry per CDR3 protein. This sample has 390,000 or so distinct CDR3 sequences; 15% to 20% occur once, and the top ten carry just over 7%. The rearrangement links TRBV27 to TRBJ2-7, with D hard to call. Sequencing input: blood, either unsorted or a sorted T cell fraction (not recorded which). This TCR was sampled from a human donor who was either an allogeneic HSCT recipient or a stem cell or donor lymphocyte infusion donor (not recorded which). It is not recorded whose cells these are; they may come from a transplant donor. CDR3 sequence: CASGLGAYEQYF. As DNA, the CDR3 is TGTGCCAGCGGTTTAGGCGCCTACGAGCAGTACTTC.